One sample yielded the 21 T cell receptor beta chains listed below, sequenced in a study of blood T cells in healthy people across ages. Together with a sample-barcoded 5' primer, a J-beta primer mix was included in a second PCR lasting about 7 to 11 cycles. TCRdb itself ran the 5' RACE reads through MiXCR, one entry per CDR3 protein. The data contain roughly 830,000 distinct CDR3 sequences, about 59% of them singletons. The sequenced sample was blood. The receptors stem from a man aged 30-40 years in good health.

The rearrangement joins TRBV20-1 to TRBJ2-5; 11 nucleotides line up with TRBD2. Per the germline V gene, CDR1 is DFQATT and CDR2 is SNEGSKA (reference sequence). The CDR3 spans 12 residues. Unmatched junction bases numbered 2, after V lost 6 bases and J lost 5 bases. The CDR3 region has the DNA TGCAGTGCAATAGCGGGGGGGGAGACCCAGTACTTC. Translating gives CSAIAGGETQYF.

The chain has TRBV20-1 and TRBJ1-4; no definite D call. The germline V gene encodes CDR1 DFQATT and CDR2 SNEGSKA (reference sequence). CDR3 length equals 15 residues. The V end was cut by 4 bases, the J end by 1 base, with 13 bases between. The CDR3 DNA follows: TGCAGTGCTAAAGACGCACCGGGAACTAATGAAAAACTGTTTTTT. Its translation is CSAKDAPGTNEKLFF.

The gene calls are TRBV18 and TRBJ1-4; D remains unclear. This CDR3 has 15 amino acids. The V end was cut by 2 bases, the J end by 8 bases, with 15 bases between. CDR1 is KGHSH, CDR2 LQKENI, per germline. The CDR3 loop reads CASSPERAAGEKLFF. The CDR3 nucleotides read TGTGCCAGCTCACCAGAACGGGCCGCGGGGGAAAAACTGTTTTTT.

This clonotype was seen a handful of times. The chain carries TRBV12-3 or TRBV12-4 and TRBJ2-1; TRBD1 is a possible D gene (6 bases). Trimming left V 5 bases short and J 1 base short, with 9 bases between. The CDR3 has 14 residues. The CDR3 nucleotides read TGTGCCAGCAGTATACAGGGTTCCTACAATGAGCAGTTCTTC. Translation: CASSIQGSYNEQFF.

The chain's CDR3 is CSARDIGRSYEQYF. Written as DNA, the CDR3 is TGCAGTGCTAGAGATATAGGCCGATCCTACGAGCAGTACTTC. The chain is built from TRBV20-1 and TRBJ2-7; no definite D call. The V and J ends lost 0 bases and 1 base respectively, with 10 bases between them. The CDR3 loop spans 14 amino acids. Per the germline V gene, CDR1 is DFQATT and CDR2 is SNEGSKA (reference sequence).

This chain connects TRBV20-1 to TRBJ2-7, with D perhaps given as TRBD1 or TRBD2 (5 bases each). The V and J ends lost 5 bases and 2 bases respectively, with 16 bases between them. In germline, CDR1 is DFQATT, CDR2 SNEGSKA (reference sequence). CDR3 length: 14 amino acids. The CDR3 DNA sequence: TGCAGTGCTGCCCCCGGGACCCAGCCCTACGAGCAGTACTTC. It specifies CSAAPGTQPYEQYF.

This rearrangement joins TRBV5-4 to TRBJ1-2, with D possibly being TRBD1 (5 bases). Germline V lookup: CDR1 SGHNT, CDR2 YYREEE (reference sequence). V dropped 3 bases and J dropped 4 bases, with 10 bases sitting between them. The CDR3 is made up of 13 amino acids. The CDR3 loop is CASSSRDVYGYTF. DNA of the CDR3: TGTGCCAGCAGCTCCAGGGACGTCTATGGCTACACCTTC.

This clonotype was seen at least ten times. The rearrangement uses TRBV28 and TRBJ2-7; maybe TRBD1 (6 bases). Deletions cut 5 bases from V and 2 bases from J, with 19 bases between. The germline V gene has CDR1 MDHEN and CDR2 SYDVKM. The CDR3 covers 16 residues. For the CDR3, the DNA is TGTGCCAGCAGTACTCAGGGTGGGACAATACCCTACGAGCAGTACTTC. This codes for CASSTQGGTIPYEQYF.

This chain uses TRBV7-9 with TRBJ1-1; 8 positions match TRBD1. CDR1 is SEHNR and CDR2 is FQNEAQ in the germline V gene (reference sequence). The V and J ends lost 2 bases and 5 bases, in that order; junction bases with no gene match: 10. This CDR3 has 16 amino acids. The CDR3 DNA sequence: TGTGCCAGCAGCTTATTACGGGCAGGGGGCAGGACTGAAGCTTTCTTT. It specifies CASSLLRAGGRTEAFF. Using reference TRBV7-9 and TRBJ1-1 for the parts outside the CDR3, the full variable domain is DTGVSQNPRHKITKRGQNVTFRCDPISEHNRLYWYRQTLGQGPEFLTYFQNEAQLEKSRLLSDRFSAERPKGSFSTLEIQRTEQGDSAMYLCASSLLRAGGRTEAFFGQGTRLTVV.

This sequence joins TRBV30 and TRBJ2-7, with D perhaps TRBD2 (6 bases). Germline CDR1 GTSNPN, CDR2 SVGIG (reference sequence). V was shortened by 3 bases and J by 6 bases, with 9 bases between the two germline ends. The CDR3 loop spans 11 amino acids. The CDR3 DNA reads as TGTGCCTGGAGGAAGGGAGGCGAGCAGTACTTC. Amino acid sequence: CAWRKGGEQYF.

This clonotype showed up just a few times. As DNA, the CDR3 is TGCGCCAGCAGCTCGAGCGGGGACCTCTACGAGCAGTACTTC. As protein: CASSSSGDLYEQYF. J is TRBJ2-7 and V is TRBV5-1; 7 nucleotides match TRBD2. This CDR3 has 14 amino acids. CDR1 and CDR2 from the germline V gene are SGHRS and YFSETQ. V lost 3 bases to trimming and J lost 3 bases; unmatched junction nucleotides: 6.

The table lists this clonotype with a few counts. The chain carries TRBV6-6 and TRBJ2-5, with no clear D. V lost 3 bases to trimming and J lost 1 base, with 9 bases between them. The germline CDR1 and CDR2 sequences are MNHNY and SVGAGI (reference sequence). The CDR3 has 14 residues. The CDR3 nucleotides read TGTGCCAGCAGTTATGGGCTACCCCAAGAGACCCAGTACTTC. It codes for CASSYGLPQETQYF.

V and J are TRBV7-2 and TRBJ1-2, with a possible D match to TRBD1 (5 bases). CDR1 is SGHTA, CDR2 FQGNSA, per germline. Trimming left V 1 base short and J 3 bases short, with 9 bases between. The CDR3 runs 14 residues. CDR3 in DNA: TGTGCCAGCAGCTTAGATATAGGGGACTATGGCTACACCTTC. This gives the protein CASSLDIGDYGYTF.

The rearrangement uses TRBV28 and TRBJ2-5, with D uncertain. The CDR3 has 13 residues. V was trimmed by 8 bases and J by 0 bases, leaving 10 bases between them. Germline V gene data show CDR1 as MDHEN and CDR2 as SYDVKM. The CDR3 region is CASAGFHQETQYF. CDR3 DNA: TGTGCCAGCGCCGGGTTCCACCAAGAGACCCAGTACTTC. Full variable domain (remainder filled in from reference TRBV28 and TRBJ2-5): DVKVTQSSRYLVKRTGEKVFLECVQDMDHENMFWYRQDPGLGLRLIYFSYDVKMKEKGDIPEGYSVSREKKERFSLILESASTNQTSMYLCASAGFHQETQYFGPGTRLLVL.

The chain links TRBV4-1 to TRBJ2-7, with 11 positions matching TRBD2. Germline CDR1 is MGHRA and CDR2 is YSYEKL. The CDR3 is 15 residues long. V lost 2 bases, J lost 6 bases, and 6 bases stayed unmatched. CDR3 sequence (DNA): TGCGCCAGCAGCCAAATAGCGGGGGGGCCTGTCGAGCAGTACTTC. It translates to CASSQIAGGPVEQYF.

The CDR3 bases are TGTGCCGGAAAAGGCAGCTCCTACAATGAGCAGTTCTTC. Its translation: CAGKGSSYNEQFF. This chain uses TRBV2 with TRBJ2-1; D is ambiguous. V lost 11 bases and J lost 0, with 11 bases in between. The germline V gene has CDR1 SNHLY and CDR2 FYNNEI. This CDR3 is 13 amino acids long.

This clonotype appeared a few times. The chain couples TRBV29-1 to TRBJ2-7; 9 positions match TRBD1. Trimming at V came to 3 bases and at J to 3 bases, leaving 3 bases not matched to a gene. Looked up from germline, CDR1 is SQVTM and CDR2 is ANQGSEA. This CDR3 has 13 amino acids. DNA of the CDR3: TGCAGCGTTGAGGACAGGGGATTCTACGAGCAGTACTTC. It is translated as CSVEDRGFYEQYF.

This chain links TRBV27 with TRBJ2-1, with 10 bases fitting TRBD1. Germline CDR1 reads MNHEY; CDR2 reads SMNVEV (reference sequence). Unmatched junction bases numbered 1, after V lost 1 base and J lost 4 bases. The CDR3 is 15 residues long. CDR3 protein: CASSLWGQGYNEQFF. CDR3 sequence (DNA): TGTGCCAGCAGTTTATGGGGACAGGGGTACAATGAGCAGTTCTTC.

This clonotype occurred once. CDR3 coding DNA: TGTGCCAGCAGCGCCAGGGAGCTCGGCGAGCAGTACTTC. Translated, it gives CASSARELGEQYF. This chain connects TRBV7-9 to TRBJ2-7; D possibly uses TRBD1 or TRBD2 (5 bases each). Deletions cut 5 bases from V and 6 bases from J, with 14 bases between. The CDR3 is 13 amino acids. Germline V gene sequence: CDR1 SEHNR, CDR2 FQNEAQ (reference sequence).

The rearrangement uses TRBV29-1 and TRBJ2-2, with 7 positions matching TRBD2. CDR1 is SQVTM and CDR2 is ANQGSEA in the germline V gene. The length of the CDR3 is 14 residues. Trimming at V came to 6 bases and at J to 4 bases, leaving 8 bases not matched to a gene. CDR3 bases: TGCAGCGTCGCTGGACTAGTCCCCACCGGGGAGCTGTTTTTT. Its translation is CSVAGLVPTGELFF.

With regard to this clonotype: At one end, the junction sequence differs from germline, possibly due to a read error. V and J are TRBV20-1 and TRBJ2-1; 10 bases match TRBD2. This CDR3 has 13 amino acids. CDR1 and CDR2 (germline): DFQATT, SNEGSKA (reference sequence). CDR3 sequence reads: CSPSGRTYNEQFF. The CDR3, as DNA: TGCAGTCCTAGCGGGAGAACCTACAATGAGCAGTTCTTC.